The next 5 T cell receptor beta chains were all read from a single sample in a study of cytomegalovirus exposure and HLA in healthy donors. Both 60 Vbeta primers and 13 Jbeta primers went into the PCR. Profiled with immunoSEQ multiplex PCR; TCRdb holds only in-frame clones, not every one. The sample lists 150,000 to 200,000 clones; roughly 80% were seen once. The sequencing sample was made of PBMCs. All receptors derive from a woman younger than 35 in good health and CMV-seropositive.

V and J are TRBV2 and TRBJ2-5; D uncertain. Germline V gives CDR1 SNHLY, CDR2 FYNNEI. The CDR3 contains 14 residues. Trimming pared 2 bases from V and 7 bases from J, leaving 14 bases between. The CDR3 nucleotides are TGTGCCAGCAGTGAAATCGCAGGCCCTGGGACCCAGTACTTC. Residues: CASSEIAGPGTQYF. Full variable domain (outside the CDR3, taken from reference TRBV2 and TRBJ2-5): EPEVTQTPSHQVTQMGQEVILRCVPISNHLYFYWYRQILGQKVEFLVSFYNNEISEKSEIFDDQFSVERPDGSNFTLKIRSTKLEDSAMYFCASSEIAGPGTQYFGPGTRLLVL.

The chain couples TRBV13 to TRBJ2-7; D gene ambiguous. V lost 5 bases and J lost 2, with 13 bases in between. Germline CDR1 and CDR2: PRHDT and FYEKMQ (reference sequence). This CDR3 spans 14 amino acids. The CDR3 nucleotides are TGTGCCAGCAGCCCCCTCTCTAGTCCCTACGAGCAGTACTTC. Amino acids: CASSPLSSPYEQYF.

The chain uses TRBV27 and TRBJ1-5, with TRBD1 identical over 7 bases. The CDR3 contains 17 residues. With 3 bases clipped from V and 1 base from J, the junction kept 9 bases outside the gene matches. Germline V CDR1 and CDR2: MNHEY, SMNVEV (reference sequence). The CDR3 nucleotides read TGTGCCAGCAGTTTTAAATTTCTCAGGGGGAGCAATCAGCCCCAGCATTTT. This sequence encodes CASSFKFLRGSNQPQHF.

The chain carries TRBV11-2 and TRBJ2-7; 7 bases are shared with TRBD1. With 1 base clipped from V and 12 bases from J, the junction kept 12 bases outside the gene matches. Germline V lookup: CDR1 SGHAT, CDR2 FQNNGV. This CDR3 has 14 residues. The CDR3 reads CASSLASTGTESYF. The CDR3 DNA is TGTGCCAGCAGCTTAGCCTCAACCGGGACAGAGTCGTACTTC.

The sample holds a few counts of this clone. Here the CDR3 DNA reads TGTGCCAGCAGTTTAAGGACTAGCGGGCAAGAGACCCAGTACTTC. This translates into CASSLRTSGQETQYF. This chain links TRBV28 with TRBJ2-5; TRBD2 matches 11 bases. The trim removed 2 bases at V and 2 bases at J, leaving 1 base unmatched. CDR3 length: 15 residues. CDR1 and CDR2 (germline): MDHEN, SYDVKM.